This T cell receptor (beta chain) was captured by sequencing in a study of blood T cell repertoires in COVID-19. About the study: Nucleic acid was either cDNA or gDNA, and it came from T cells, B-cell-depleted T cells, or PBMCs.

Under the authors' procedure: Researchers report that nucleated cell counts were estimated from reference gene primer amplification. Using immunoSEQ multiplex PCR, the repertoire was profiled, and TCRdb retains in-frame clones only, with some absent. V, J and clone size were drawn from that table, and D and trimming were deduced from the DNA. The sample lists approximately 500,000 clones; 80% to 90% were seen once. Per germline, CDR1 KGHSH and CDR2 LQKENI. The CDR3 has 15 residues. Trimming cost V 4 bases and J 3 bases, with 15 bases left between them. Sequencing was performed on peripheral blood. This sequence joins TRBV18 and TRBJ1-1, with D possibly matching TRBD1 (6 bases). The clonotype was recovered from a man between 18 and 35 years old with COVID-19, enrolled during active disease. CDR3 DNA sequence: TGTGCCAGCTCACACGGACAGAGGCCCGACACTGAAGCTTTCTTT. Residues: CASSHGQRPDTEAFF.